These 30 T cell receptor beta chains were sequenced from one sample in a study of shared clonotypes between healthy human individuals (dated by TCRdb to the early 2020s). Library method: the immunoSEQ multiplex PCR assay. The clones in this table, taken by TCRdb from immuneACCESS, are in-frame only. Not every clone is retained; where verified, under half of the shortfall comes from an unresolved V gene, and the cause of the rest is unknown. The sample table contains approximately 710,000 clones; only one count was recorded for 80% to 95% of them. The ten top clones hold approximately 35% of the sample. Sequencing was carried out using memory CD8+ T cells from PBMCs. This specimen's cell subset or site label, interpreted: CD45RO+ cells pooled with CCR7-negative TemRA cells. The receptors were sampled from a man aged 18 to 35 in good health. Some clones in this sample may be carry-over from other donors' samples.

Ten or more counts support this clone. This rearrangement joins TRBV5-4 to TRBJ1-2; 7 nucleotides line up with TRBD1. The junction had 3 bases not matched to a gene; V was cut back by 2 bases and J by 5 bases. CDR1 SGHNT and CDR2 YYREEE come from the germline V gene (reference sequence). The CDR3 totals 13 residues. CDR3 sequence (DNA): TGTGCCAGCAGCTTAGGGGGCGGGTATGGCTACACCTTC. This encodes CASSLGGGYGYTF.

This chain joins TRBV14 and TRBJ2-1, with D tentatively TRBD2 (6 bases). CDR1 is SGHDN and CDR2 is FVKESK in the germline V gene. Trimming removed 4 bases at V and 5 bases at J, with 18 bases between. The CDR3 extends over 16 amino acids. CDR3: CASSPARGTVNNEQFF. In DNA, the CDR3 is TGTGCCAGCAGCCCAGCCCGCGGGACGGTGAACAATGAGCAGTTCTTC.

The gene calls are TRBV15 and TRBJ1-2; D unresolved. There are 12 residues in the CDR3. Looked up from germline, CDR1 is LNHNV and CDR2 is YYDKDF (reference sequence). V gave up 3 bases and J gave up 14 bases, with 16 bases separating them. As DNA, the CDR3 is TGTGCCACCAGCAGTGGCTTCGGGGTGTCTACCTTC. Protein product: CATSSGFGVSTF.

In nucleotides, the CDR3 is TGTGCCAGCAGCCGTGGACTAGCGGCGGCCGTCGAGCAGTACTTC. As protein: CASSRGLAAAVEQYF. The chain carries TRBV7-9 and TRBJ2-7, with 10 positions matching TRBD2. Looked up from germline, CDR1 is SEHNR and CDR2 is FQNEAQ (reference sequence). The J segment lost 6 bases and the V segment lost 5 bases, leaving 10 bases of the junction unmatched. There are 15 residues in the CDR3. Variable domain in full (rest from reference TRBV7-9 and TRBJ2-7): DTGVSQNPRHKITKRGQNVTFRCDPISEHNRLYWYRQTLGQGPEFLTYFQNEAQLEKSRLLSDRFSAERPKGSFSTLEIQRTEQGDSAMYLCASSRGLAAAVEQYFGPGTRLTVT.

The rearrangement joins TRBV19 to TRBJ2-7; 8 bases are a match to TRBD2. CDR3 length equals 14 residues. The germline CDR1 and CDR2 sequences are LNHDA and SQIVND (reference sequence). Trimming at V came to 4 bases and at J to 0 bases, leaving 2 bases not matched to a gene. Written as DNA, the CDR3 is TGTGCCAGTAGTACCGGGAGGGCCTCCTACGAGCAGTACTTC. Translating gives CASSTGRASYEQYF.

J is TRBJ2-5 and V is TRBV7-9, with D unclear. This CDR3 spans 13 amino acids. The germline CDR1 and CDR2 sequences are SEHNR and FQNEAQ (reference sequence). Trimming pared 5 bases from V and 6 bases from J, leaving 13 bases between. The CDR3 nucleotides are TGTGCCAGCAGCACCCTAGAATCAAAGACCCAGTACTTC. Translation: CASSTLESKTQYF.

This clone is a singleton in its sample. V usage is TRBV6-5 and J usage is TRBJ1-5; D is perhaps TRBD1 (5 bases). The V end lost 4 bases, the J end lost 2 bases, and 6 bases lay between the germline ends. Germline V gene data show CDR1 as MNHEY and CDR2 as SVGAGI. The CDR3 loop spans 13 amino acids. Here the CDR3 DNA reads TGTGCCAGCAGTTGGGGGGGCAATCAGCCCCAGCATTTT. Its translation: CASSWGGNQPQHF.

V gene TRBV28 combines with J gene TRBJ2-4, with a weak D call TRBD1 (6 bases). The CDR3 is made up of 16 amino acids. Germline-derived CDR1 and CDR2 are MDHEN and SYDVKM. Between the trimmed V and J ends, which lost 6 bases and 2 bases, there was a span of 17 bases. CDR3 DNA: TGTGCCAGCAGCCCAAGGACAGCTCTAACCAAAAACATTCAGTACTTC. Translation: CASSPRTALTKNIQYF.

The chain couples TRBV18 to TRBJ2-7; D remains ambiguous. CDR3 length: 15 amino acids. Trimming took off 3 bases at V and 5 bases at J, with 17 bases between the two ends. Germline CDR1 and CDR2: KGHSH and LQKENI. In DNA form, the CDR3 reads TGTGCCAGCTCACCGTCGAGGTTTTTGTCGCACGAGCAGTACTTC. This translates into CASSPSRFLSHEQYF.

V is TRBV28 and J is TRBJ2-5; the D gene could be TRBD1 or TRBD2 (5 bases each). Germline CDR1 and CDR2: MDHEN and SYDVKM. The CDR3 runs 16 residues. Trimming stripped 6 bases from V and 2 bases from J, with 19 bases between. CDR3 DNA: TGTGCCAGCAGAAATTTTGAAATGGGGGAGCAAGAGACCCAGTACTTC. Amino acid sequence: CASRNFEMGEQETQYF.

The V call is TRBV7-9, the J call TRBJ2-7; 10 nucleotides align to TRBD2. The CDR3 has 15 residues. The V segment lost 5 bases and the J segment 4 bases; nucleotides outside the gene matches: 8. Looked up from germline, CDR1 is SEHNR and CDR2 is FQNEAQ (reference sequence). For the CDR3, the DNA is TGTGCCAGCAGCCCCCGGACTAGCGGTCAGTACGAGCAGTACTTC. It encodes CASSPRTSGQYEQYF.

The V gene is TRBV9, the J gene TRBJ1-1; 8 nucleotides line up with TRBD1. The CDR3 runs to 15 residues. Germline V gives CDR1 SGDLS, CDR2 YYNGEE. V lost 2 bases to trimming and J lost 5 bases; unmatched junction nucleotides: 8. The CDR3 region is CASSVTGGGRTEAFF. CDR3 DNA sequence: TGTGCCAGCAGCGTTACAGGGGGAGGCAGGACTGAAGCTTTCTTT. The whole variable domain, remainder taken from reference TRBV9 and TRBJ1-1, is DSGVTQTPKHLITATGQRVTLRCSPRSGDLSVYWYQQSLDQGLQFLIQYYNGEERAKGNILERFSAQQFPDLHSELNLSSLELGDSALYFCASSVTGGGRTEAFFGQGTRLTVV.

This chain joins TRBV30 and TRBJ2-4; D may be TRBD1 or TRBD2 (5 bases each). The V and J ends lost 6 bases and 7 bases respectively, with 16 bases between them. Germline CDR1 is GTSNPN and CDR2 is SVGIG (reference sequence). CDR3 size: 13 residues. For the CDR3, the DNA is TGTGCCTGTTCAGCAAGAGGGGAGAACATTCAGTACTTC. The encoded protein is CACSARGENIQYF.

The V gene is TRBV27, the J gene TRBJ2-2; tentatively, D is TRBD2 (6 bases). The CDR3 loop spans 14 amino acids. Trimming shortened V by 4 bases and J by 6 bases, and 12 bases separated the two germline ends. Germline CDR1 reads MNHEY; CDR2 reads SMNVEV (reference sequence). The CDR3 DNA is TGTGCCAGCAGTTCCCCTACGGGGGCCGGGGAGCTGTTTTTT. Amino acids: CASSSPTGAGELFF.

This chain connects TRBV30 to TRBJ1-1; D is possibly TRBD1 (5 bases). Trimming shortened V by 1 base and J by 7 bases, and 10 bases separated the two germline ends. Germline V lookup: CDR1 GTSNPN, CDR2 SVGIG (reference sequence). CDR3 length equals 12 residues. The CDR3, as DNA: TGTGCCTGGAGTGCTTCCAGGGTTGAAGCTTTCTTT. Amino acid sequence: CAWSASRVEAFF. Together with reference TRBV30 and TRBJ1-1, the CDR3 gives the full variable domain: SQTIHQWPATLVQPVGSPLSLECTVEGTSNPNLYWYRQAAGRGLQLLFYSVGIGQISSEVPQNLSASRPQDRQFILSSKKLLLSDSGFYLCAWSASRVEAFFGQGTRLTVV.

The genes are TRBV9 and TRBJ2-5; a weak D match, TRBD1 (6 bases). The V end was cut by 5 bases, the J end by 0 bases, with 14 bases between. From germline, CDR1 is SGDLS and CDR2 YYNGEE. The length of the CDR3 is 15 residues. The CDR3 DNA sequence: TGTGCCAGCAGACCGGGACATGAATACCAAGAGACCCAGTACTTC. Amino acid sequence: CASRPGHEYQETQYF. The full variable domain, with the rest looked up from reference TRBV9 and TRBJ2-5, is DSGVTQTPKHLITATGQRVTLRCSPRSGDLSVYWYQQSLDQGLQFLIQYYNGEERAKGNILERFSAQQFPDLHSELNLSSLELGDSALYFCASRPGHEYQETQYFGPGTRLLVL.

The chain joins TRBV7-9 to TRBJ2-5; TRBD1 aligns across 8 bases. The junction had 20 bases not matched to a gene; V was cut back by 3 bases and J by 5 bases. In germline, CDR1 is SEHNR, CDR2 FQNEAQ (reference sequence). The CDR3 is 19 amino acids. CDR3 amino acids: CASSFPIGLDRGGGETQYF. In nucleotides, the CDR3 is TGTGCCAGCAGCTTTCCGATTGGGCTAGACAGGGGAGGAGGCGAGACCCAGTACTTC.

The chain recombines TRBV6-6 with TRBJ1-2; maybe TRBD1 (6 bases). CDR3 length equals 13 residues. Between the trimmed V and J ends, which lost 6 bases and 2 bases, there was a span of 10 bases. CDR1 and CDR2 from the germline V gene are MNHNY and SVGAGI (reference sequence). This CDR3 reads CASRQTGNYGYTF. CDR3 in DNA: TGTGCCAGCAGGCAAACAGGGAACTATGGCTACACCTTC.

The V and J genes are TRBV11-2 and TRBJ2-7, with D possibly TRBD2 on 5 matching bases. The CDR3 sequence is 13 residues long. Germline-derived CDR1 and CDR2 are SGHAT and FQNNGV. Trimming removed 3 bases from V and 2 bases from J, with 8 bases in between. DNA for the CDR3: TGTGCCAGCAGCTTCGGAGGCACCTACGAGCAGTACTTC. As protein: CASSFGGTYEQYF.

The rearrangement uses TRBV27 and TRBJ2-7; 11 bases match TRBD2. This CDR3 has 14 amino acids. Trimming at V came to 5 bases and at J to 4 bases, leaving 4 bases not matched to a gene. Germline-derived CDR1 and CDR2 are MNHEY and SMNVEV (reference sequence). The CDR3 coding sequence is TGTGCCAGCAGTCCTTGGACTAGCGGGTACGAGCAGTACTTC. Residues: CASSPWTSGYEQYF.

In DNA, the CDR3 is TGTGCCAGCAGCCCCTCCGGGGTCTCCTACGAGCAGTACTTC. Translated: CASSPSGVSYEQYF. The rearrangement joins TRBV27 to TRBJ2-7, with a weak D call TRBD2 (5 bases). The CDR3 runs 14 residues. CDR1 is MNHEY, CDR2 SMNVEV, per germline (reference sequence). V lost 6 bases and J 0 bases, leaving 12 bases between the germline ends.

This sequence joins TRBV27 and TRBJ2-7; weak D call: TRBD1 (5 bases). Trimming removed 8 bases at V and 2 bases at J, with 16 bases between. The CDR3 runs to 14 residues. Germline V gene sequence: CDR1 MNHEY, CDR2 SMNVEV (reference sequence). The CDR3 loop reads CASSGLTDTYEQYF. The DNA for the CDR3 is TGTGCCAGCTCAGGATTAACGGACACCTACGAGCAGTACTTC.

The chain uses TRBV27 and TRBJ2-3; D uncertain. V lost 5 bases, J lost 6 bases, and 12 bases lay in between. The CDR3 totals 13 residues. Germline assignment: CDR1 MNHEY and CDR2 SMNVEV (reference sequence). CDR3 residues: CASSAIPADTQYF. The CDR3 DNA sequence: TGTGCCAGCAGTGCTATCCCCGCGGATACGCAGTATTTT.

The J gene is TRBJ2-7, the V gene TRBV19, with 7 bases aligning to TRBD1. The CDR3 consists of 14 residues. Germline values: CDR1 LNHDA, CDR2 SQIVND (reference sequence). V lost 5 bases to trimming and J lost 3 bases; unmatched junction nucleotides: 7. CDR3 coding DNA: TGTGCCAGTAGTTCGAGGGGGCGGGTCTACGAGCAGTACTTC. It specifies CASSSRGRVYEQYF.

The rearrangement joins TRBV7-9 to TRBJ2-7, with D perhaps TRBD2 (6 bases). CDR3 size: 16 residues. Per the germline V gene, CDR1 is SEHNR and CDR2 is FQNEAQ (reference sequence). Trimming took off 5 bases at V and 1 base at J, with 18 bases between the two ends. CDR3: CASSLGTREPSYEQYF. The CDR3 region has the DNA TGTGCCAGCAGCCTTGGGACCCGGGAGCCTTCCTACGAGCAGTACTTC.

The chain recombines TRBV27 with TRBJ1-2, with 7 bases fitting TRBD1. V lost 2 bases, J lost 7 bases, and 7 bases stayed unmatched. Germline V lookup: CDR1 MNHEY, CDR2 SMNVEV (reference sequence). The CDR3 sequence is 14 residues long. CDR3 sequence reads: CASSLLGDSGGYTF. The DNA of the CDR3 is TGTGCCAGCAGTTTACTTGGGGACAGCGGTGGCTACACCTTC.

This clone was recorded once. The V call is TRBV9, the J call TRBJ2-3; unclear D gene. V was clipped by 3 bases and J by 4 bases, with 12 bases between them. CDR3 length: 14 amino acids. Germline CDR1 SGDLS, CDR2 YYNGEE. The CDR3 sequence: CASSEVSRADTQYF. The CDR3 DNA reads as TGTGCCAGCAGCGAAGTCTCTCGTGCAGATACGCAGTATTTT. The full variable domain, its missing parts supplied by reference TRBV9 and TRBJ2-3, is DSGVTQTPKHLITATGQRVTLRCSPRSGDLSVYWYQQSLDQGLQFLIQYYNGEERAKGNILERFSAQQFPDLHSELNLSSLELGDSALYFCASSEVSRADTQYFGPGTRLTVL.

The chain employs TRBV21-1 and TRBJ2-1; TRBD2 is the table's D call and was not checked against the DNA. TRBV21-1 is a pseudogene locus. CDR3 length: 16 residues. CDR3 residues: CASSTSPREPPNEQFF. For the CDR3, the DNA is TGTGCCAGCAGCACTTCCCCGAGGGAACCACCCAATGAGCAGTTCTTC.

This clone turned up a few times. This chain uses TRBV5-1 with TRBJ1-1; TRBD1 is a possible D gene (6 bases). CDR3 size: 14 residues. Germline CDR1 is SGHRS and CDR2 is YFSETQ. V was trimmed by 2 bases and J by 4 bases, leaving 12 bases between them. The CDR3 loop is CASSLRGEVTEAFF. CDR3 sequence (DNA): TGCGCCAGCAGCTTAAGGGGGGAAGTCACTGAAGCTTTCTTT.

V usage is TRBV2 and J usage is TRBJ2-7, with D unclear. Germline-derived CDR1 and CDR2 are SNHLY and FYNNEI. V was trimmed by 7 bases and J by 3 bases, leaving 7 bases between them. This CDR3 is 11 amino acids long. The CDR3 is CASIAYYEQYF. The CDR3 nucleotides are TGTGCCAGCATAGCTTACTACGAGCAGTACTTC.